This TCR beta chain was found in a study of T cell responses to AZD1222 COVID-19 vaccine. Sequenced by immunoSEQ multiplex PCR; TCRdb stores in-frame clones only, minus some. The data hold about 120,000 clones, with about 85% observed a single time. About this clone itself: Its antigen is not identified.

The study, taken as a whole, reports: Spike-spanning, vaccine-associated CD4 TCRs were dominant at 160-218 and 743-854.

The germline CDR1 and CDR2 sequences are MNHEY and SMNVEV (reference sequence). The ends lost 5 bases at V and 6 bases at J; junction bases unmatched: 8. There are 17 residues in the CDR3. The TCR originated in an adult in good health. The sequencing here drew on peripheral blood, taken on day 0 of AZD1222 vaccination. V and J are TRBV27 and TRBJ2-2, with 14 bases fitting TRBD2. The CDR3 here is CASSLRLAGGLAGELFF. CDR3 DNA sequence: TGTGCCAGCAGTCTCAGACTAGCGGGAGGGCTCGCCGGGGAGCTGTTTTTT.